What follows is one T cell receptor beta chain and its context. In the study's own analysis: Reference gene primers were amplified, and this amplification served to estimate nucleated cell counts. TCRdb's copy holds only in-frame clones and misses some; the assay was immunoSEQ multiplex PCR. V and J calls and clone size are given by that table; D and trimming were obtained from the DNA. The sample includes hundreds of thousands of clones, about 80% seen only once; the top ten take nearly 9%. The record originates from a study of blood T cell repertoires in COVID-19. Overall study context: The origin of the acute and convalescent COVID-19 samples was the United States, Italy and Spain. Sources were T cells, B-cell-depleted T cells, or PBMCs; the material itself was cDNA or gDNA.

Germline V lookup: CDR1 LNHDA, CDR2 SQIVND (reference sequence). V trimming: 4 bases; J trimming: 9 bases; junction bases outside the gene matches: 15. There are 17 residues in the CDR3. Material for sequencing was peripheral blood. This receptor was identified in a man of 80 years or more with acute or convalescent COVID-19. The genes are TRBV19 and TRBJ1-5, with 10 bases that match TRBD1. CDR3 sequence (DNA): TGTGCCAGTAGTACCACGACAGGGGGCTTGTCGTTTTTGCCCCAGCATTTT. This sequence encodes CASSTTTGGLSFLPQHF.